These 30 T cell receptor beta chains were all obtained from the same sample, sequenced in a study of T cells after yellow fever vaccination. TCRdb re-called the 5' RACE reads with MiXCR, one entry per CDR3 protein. The table lists approximately 550,000 distinct CDR3 sequences, about 13% of them singletons, with over 12% in the top ten. Specimen: PBMCs, collected on the day of the yellow fever booster vaccination. These receptors were collected from a man aged 25 to 40 who received the YFV17D yellow fever vaccine.

The gene calls are TRBV28 and TRBJ2-1; TRBD2 matches 8 bases. With 8 bases clipped from V and 4 bases from J, the junction kept 7 bases outside the gene matches. The CDR3 spans 14 residues. The germline gives CDR1 MDHEN, CDR2 SYDVKM. CDR3 sequence (DNA): TGTGCCAGCGGTACGGGGGGGGGGTACAATGAGCAGTTCTTC. It is translated as CASGTGGGYNEQFF. The entire variable domain, with the rest obtained from reference TRBV28 and TRBJ2-1, is as follows: DVKVTQSSRYLVKRTGEKVFLECVQDMDHENMFWYRQDPGLGLRLIYFSYDVKMKEKGDIPEGYSVSREKKERFSLILESASTNQTSMYLCASGTGGGYNEQFFGPGTRLTVL.

The chain uses TRBV20-1 and TRBJ1-5, with D unclear. V lost 3 bases and J 2 bases, leaving 11 bases between the germline ends. Germline-derived CDR1 and CDR2 are DFQATT and SNEGSKA (reference sequence). This CDR3 is built from 14 residues. The CDR3 reads CSASSSMGNQPQHF. The CDR3 nucleotides are TGCAGTGCTAGTAGCAGTATGGGCAATCAGCCCCAGCATTTT.

This clonotype was picked up many times. The genes are TRBV4-2 and TRBJ1-6; possible D gene TRBD1, 6 bases. CDR1 is LGHNA and CDR2 is YNFKEQ in the germline V gene. The CDR3 contains 16 residues. V shed 0 bases and J shed 9 bases, with 15 bases lying between them. As DNA, the CDR3 is TGTGCCAGCAGCCAAGATGGGAACAGGGCGAGTTCACCCCTCCACTTT. Its protein is CASSQDGNRASSPLHF.

The V gene is TRBV29-1, the J gene TRBJ2-3, with D hard to call. Germline V gene sequence: CDR1 SQVTM, CDR2 ANQGSEA. This CDR3 is 12 amino acids long. Trimming cost V 4 bases and J 4 bases, with 9 bases left between them. CDR3 loop: CSVVYEADTQYF. The CDR3 DNA is TGCAGCGTTGTGTATGAGGCAGATACGCAGTATTTT.

This clonotype was seen a handful of times. The chain uses TRBV7-3 and TRBJ2-5; D is undetermined. The CDR3 runs 13 residues. Germline V lookup: CDR1 SGHTA, CDR2 FQGTGA. V was shortened by 5 bases and J by 2 bases, with 9 bases between the two germline ends. The DNA for the CDR3 is TGTGCCAGCAGCACCGGACCGCAAGAGACCCAGTACTTC. Protein product: CASSTGPQETQYF. The entire variable domain, with the rest obtained from reference TRBV7-3 and TRBJ2-5, is as follows: GAGVSQTPSNKVTEKGKYVELRCDPISGHTALYWYRQSLGQGPEFLIYFQGTGAADDSGLPNDRFFAVRPEGSVSTLKIQRTERGDSAVYLCASSTGPQETQYFGPGTRLLVL.

The table lists this clonotype with a few counts. At one end, the junction sequence differs from germline, possibly due to a read error. This chain joins TRBV3-1 and TRBJ2-3, with TRBD2 matching 10 bases. This CDR3 is built from 14 residues. Germline V gene sequence: CDR1 LGHDT, CDR2 YNNKEL (reference sequence). The CDR3 sequence: CASSQERGTSVRNF. CDR3 bases: TGTGCCAGCAGCCAAGAGAGGGGGACTAGCGTAAGAAATTTT.

Only a few counts were recorded for this clonotype. CDR3 region: CAFSPQVGAGVRNGELFF. The CDR3 nucleotides are TGTGCCTTCAGTCCCCAAGTCGGAGCGGGAGTGAGGAACGGGGAGCTGTTTTTT. V and J are TRBV3-1 and TRBJ2-2, with 8 bases identical to TRBD2. The V gene end was trimmed by 11 bases and the J gene end by 7 bases; junction bases not matched to a gene: 24. CDR1 and CDR2 (germline): LGHDT, YNNKEL (reference sequence). The length of the CDR3 is 18 residues.

The table lists this clonotype with a few counts. The CDR3 DNA reads as TGTGCCAGCAGTCGAGCCGGTAGCGGGCTTTTGGAGACCCAGTACTTC. Its translation is CASSRAGSGLLETQYF. This chain links TRBV7-9 with TRBJ2-5; 7 bases match TRBD2. The CDR3 extends over 16 amino acids. Trimming removed 6 bases from V and 5 bases from J; junction bases left unmatched: 15. CDR1 SEHNR and CDR2 FQNEAQ come from the germline V gene (reference sequence).

This clonotype was observed a few times. V usage is TRBV15 and J usage is TRBJ2-1, with 7 bases lining up with TRBD2. The CDR3 has 13 residues. Germline V gives CDR1 LNHNV, CDR2 YYDKDF (reference sequence). J was trimmed by 9 bases and V by 1 base; bases with no gene match: 3. The CDR3 reads CATSRGGGFEQFF. DNA of the CDR3: TGTGCCACCAGCAGAGGGGGGGGGTTTGAGCAGTTCTTC.

This clonotype appeared a few times. V is TRBV7-2 and J is TRBJ2-2; unclear D gene. V was cut by 8 bases and J by 0 bases, with 4 bases left in between. Germline V gene sequence: CDR1 SGHTA, CDR2 FQGNSA. The CDR3 length is 12 residues. CDR3 nucleotide sequence: TGTGCCAGCCAGACGAACACCGGGGAGCTGTTTTTT. Translated: CASQTNTGELFF.

This clonotype showed up just a few times. V and J are TRBV7-2 and TRBJ2-1, with a possible D match to TRBD2 (7 bases). Trimming took 3 bases from V and 5 from J, leaving 14 bases between them. The CDR3 runs 15 residues. Germline V lookup: CDR1 SGHTA, CDR2 FQGNSA. The CDR3 is CASSLGGGWNNEQFF. The CDR3 DNA sequence: TGTGCCAGCAGCTTGGGAGGGGGGTGGAACAATGAGCAGTTCTTC.

This clonotype appeared a few times. This sequence joins TRBV29-1 and TRBJ1-2; D is possibly TRBD1 (5 bases). The V end was cut by 4 bases, the J end by 4 bases, with 13 bases between. The CDR3 length is 13 residues. Germline V lookup: CDR1 SQVTM, CDR2 ANQGSEA. Here the CDR3 reads CSVVRGNGYGYTF. The CDR3, as DNA: TGCAGCGTTGTTCGGGGGAACGGCTATGGCTACACCTTC.

The chain has TRBV29-1 and TRBJ1-4, with TRBD1 matching over 10 bases. The CDR3 contains 15 residues. The V gene's germline CDR1 is SQVTM and CDR2 ANQGSEA. V gave up 6 bases and J gave up 6 bases; unmatched junction bases: 10. The CDR3 nucleotides read TGCAGCGTGATACAAATGGGGACAGGGGATGAAAAACTGTTTTTT. Amino acids: CSVIQMGTGDEKLFF.

In its sample, this clonotype was seen a few times. The chain uses TRBV7-9 and TRBJ2-5; the match to TRBD2 covers 10 bases. The CDR3 runs 15 residues. Germline trimming cut 3 bases from V and 4 bases from J; bases unmatched to any gene: 5. CDR1 is SEHNR, CDR2 FQNEAQ, per germline (reference sequence). In nucleotides, the CDR3 is TGTGCCAGCAGCTTCCCTAGCGGGAGTTTAGAGACCCAGTACTTC. Its protein product is CASSFPSGSLETQYF.

The chain uses TRBV5-1 and TRBJ2-3; 8 bases align to TRBD1. Germline V gene sequence: CDR1 SGHRS, CDR2 YFSETQ. The CDR3 extends over 14 amino acids. V shed 7 bases and J 0 bases; nucleotides not matched to a gene: 4. The CDR3 loop reads CASCDRGSTDTQYF. The CDR3 nucleotides read TGCGCCAGCTGCGACAGGGGAAGCACAGATACGCAGTATTTT.

This chain connects TRBV7-9 to TRBJ1-1; D not certain. The CDR3 runs 11 residues. Looked up from germline, CDR1 is SEHNR and CDR2 is FQNEAQ (reference sequence). Trimming pared 3 bases from V and 5 bases from J, leaving 4 bases between. The chain's CDR3 is CASSFETEAFF. In nucleotides, the CDR3 is TGTGCCAGCAGCTTCGAGACTGAAGCTTTCTTT.

This clonotype was picked up many times. The chain recombines TRBV7-2 with TRBJ2-7; 7 bases are shared with TRBD1. CDR3 length: 15 residues. The V and J ends lost 5 bases and 0 bases, in that order; junction bases with no gene match: 7. The germline V gene has CDR1 SGHTA and CDR2 FQGNSA. The CDR3 loop is CASSPRTGDSYEQYF. The CDR3 DNA sequence: TGTGCCAGCAGCCCCCGGACAGGCGACTCCTACGAGCAGTACTTC. Together with reference TRBV7-2 and TRBJ2-7, the CDR3 gives the full variable domain: GAGVSQSPSNKVTEKGKDVELRCDPISGHTALYWYRQSLGQGLEFLIYFQGNSAPDKSGLPSDRFSAERTGGSVSTLTIQRTQQEDSAVYLCASSPRTGDSYEQYFGPGTRLTVT.

This clonotype was recorded many times. The chain couples TRBV20-1 to TRBJ2-1; TRBD2 agrees at 8 bases. The CDR3 is 14 residues long. After removal of 3 bases from V and 8 bases from J, the junction contained 9 bases not matched to a gene. Germline CDR1 and CDR2: DFQATT and SNEGSKA (reference sequence). CDR3 nucleotide sequence: TGCAGTGCTAGGATCCCCGGGGGGGGGCATGAGCAGTTCTTC. It codes for CSARIPGGGHEQFF.

V is TRBV18 and J is TRBJ2-1; D possibly corresponds to TRBD2 (5 bases). Germline V gives CDR1 KGHSH, CDR2 LQKENI. V was shortened by 3 bases and J by 8 bases, with 17 bases between the two germline ends. The CDR3 sequence is 15 residues long. The CDR3 is CASSPSLAGRDEQFF. Written as DNA, the CDR3 is TGTGCCAGCTCACCTAGTCTGGCGGGTCGGGATGAGCAGTTCTTC.

This clonotype occurred many times. V usage is TRBV25-1 and J usage is TRBJ2-5, with a possible D match to TRBD1 (5 bases). Per germline, CDR1 MGHDK and CDR2 SYGVNS. The CDR3 totals 14 residues. Trimming removed 4 bases from V and 5 bases from J, with 14 bases in between. The CDR3 DNA reads as TGTGCCAGCAGTGTCCAACTGGGGCACGAGACCCAGTACTTC. This translates into CASSVQLGHETQYF.

This chain joins TRBV12-3 or TRBV12-4 and TRBJ2-7, with TRBD2 identical over 8 bases. The CDR3 runs 15 residues. V trimming: 5 bases; J trimming: 2 bases; junction bases outside the gene matches: 8. The CDR3 here is CASSPGSGGTYEQYF. In DNA, the CDR3 is TGTGCCAGCAGTCCCGGAAGCGGGGGAACCTACGAGCAGTACTTC.

V is TRBV2 and J is TRBJ1-2, with 9 bases identical to TRBD1. V was pared by 3 bases and J by 8 bases, with 7 bases of the junction left unmatched. Germline V gives CDR1 SNHLY, CDR2 FYNNEI. The CDR3 sequence is 14 residues long. The CDR3 spells CASSERGTGQGYTF. The DNA of the CDR3 is TGTGCCAGCAGTGAGAGGGGGACAGGGCAAGGCTACACCTTC. Filled out from reference TRBV2 and TRBJ1-2, the complete variable domain reads EPEVTQTPSHQVTQMGQEVILRCVPISNHLYFYWYRQILGQKVEFLVSFYNNEISEKSEIFDDQFSVERPDGSNFTLKIRSTKLEDSAMYFCASSERGTGQGYTFGSGTRLTVV.

This clonotype has just a few counts. This sequence joins TRBV11-2 and TRBJ2-7, with D uncertain. The germline CDR1 and CDR2 sequences are SGHAT and FQNNGV. CDR3 size: 18 residues. Trimming took 2 bases from V and 2 from J, leaving 22 bases between them. The CDR3: CASSLRLAVGLGAYEQYF. In nucleotides, the CDR3 is TGTGCCAGCAGCTTAAGGCTGGCGGTGGGGTTAGGAGCCTACGAGCAGTACTTC.

The sample holds a few counts of this clonotype. The J gene is TRBJ1-1, the V gene TRBV24-1, with D perhaps TRBD1 (5 bases). The V gene lost 3 bases and the J gene lost 5 bases, with 6 bases spanning the gap. The CDR3 is 12 residues long. Germline values: CDR1 KGHDR, CDR2 SFDVKD. The CDR3 DNA sequence: TGTGCCACCAGTGATACAGGTACTGAAGCTTTCTTT. Translated: CATSDTGTEAFF.

This clonotype has a handful of counts. The chain combines TRBV23-1 with TRBJ2-1, with TRBD1 matching 7 bases. TRBV23-1 is annotated as an ORF whose role is uncertain. CDR3 length: 17 amino acids. Trimming cost V 0 bases and J 4 bases; bases outside gene matches: 9. Here the CDR3 reads CASSQSGRTGQYNEQFF. The CDR3 nucleotides read TGCGCCAGCAGTCAATCCGGAAGGACAGGACAGTACAATGAGCAGTTCTTC.

Of note for this clonotype: One junction end disagrees with the germline gene, perhaps due to a read error. This chain uses TRBV12-5 with TRBJ2-1; possible D gene TRBD2, 5 bases. The CDR3 consists of 16 residues. From germline, CDR1 is LGHNT and CDR2 FRNRAP. CDR3 region: CARGSSPGSVINEQFF. The CDR3 coding sequence is TGTGCTAGAGGTTCGTCCCCAGGTAGCGTAATCAATGAGCAGTTCTTC.

This clonotype was counted between two and nine times. CDR3 residues: CASRRTGESEAFF. CDR3 bases: TGTGCCAGCAGGCGGACAGGGGAAAGTGAAGCTTTCTTT. The V call is TRBV12-3 or TRBV12-4, the J call TRBJ1-1; 9 bases line up with TRBD1. This CDR3 contains 13 residues. The V gene end was trimmed by 6 bases and the J gene end by 7 bases; junction bases not matched to a gene: 6.

In this sample, this clonotype turned up a few times. The chain links TRBV5-1 to TRBJ2-5; perhaps TRBD2 as D (7 bases). Germline CDR1 reads SGHRS; CDR2 reads YFSETQ. V dropped 6 bases and J dropped 2 bases, with 17 bases sitting between them. This CDR3 has 15 residues. The CDR3 sequence: CASTWGGGQQETQYF. In DNA, the CDR3 is TGCGCCAGCACCTGGGGGGGGGGCCAGCAAGAGACCCAGTACTTC. Combining the CDR3 with reference TRBV5-1 and TRBJ2-5 gives the whole variable domain KAGVTQTPRYLIKTRGQQVTLSCSPISGHRSVSWYQQTPGQGLQFLFEYFSETQRNKGNFPGRFSGRQFSNSRSEMNVSTLELGDSALYLCASTWGGGQQETQYFGPGTRLLVL.

In its sample, this clonotype was seen a few times. The genes are TRBV14 and TRBJ2-1, with TRBD2 matching over 8 bases. With 4 bases clipped from V and 7 bases from J, the junction kept 6 bases outside the gene matches. The length of the CDR3 is 14 residues. Germline V gene sequence: CDR1 SGHDN, CDR2 FVKESK. CDR3 bases: TGTGCCAGCAGCCCTGGCGGGAGGTGGAATGAGCAGTTCTTC. Amino acids: CASSPGGRWNEQFF.

A few counts support this clonotype. This chain uses TRBV6-2 or TRBV6-3 with TRBJ2-7, with 8 nucleotides matching TRBD2. Germline trimming cut 5 bases from V and 1 base from J; bases unmatched to any gene: 10. Germline lookup yields CDR1 MNHEY and CDR2 SVGEGT. This CDR3 region has 16 residues. The CDR3 coding sequence is TGTGCCAGCAGTATCCCGTATAGCGGGAATTCCTACGAGCAGTACTTC. This gives the protein CASSIPYSGNSYEQYF.